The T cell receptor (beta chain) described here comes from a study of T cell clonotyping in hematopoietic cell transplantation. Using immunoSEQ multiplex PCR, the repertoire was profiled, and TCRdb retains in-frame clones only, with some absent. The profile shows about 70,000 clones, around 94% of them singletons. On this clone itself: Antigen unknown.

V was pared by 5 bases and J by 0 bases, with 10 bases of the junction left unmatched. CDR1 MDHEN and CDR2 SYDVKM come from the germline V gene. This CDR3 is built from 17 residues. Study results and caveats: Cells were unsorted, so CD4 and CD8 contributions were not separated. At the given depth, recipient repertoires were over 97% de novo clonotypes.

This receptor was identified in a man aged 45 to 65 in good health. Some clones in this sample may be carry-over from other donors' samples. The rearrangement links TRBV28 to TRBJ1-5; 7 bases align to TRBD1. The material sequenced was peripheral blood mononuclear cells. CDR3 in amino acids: CASSPDQGGYSNQPQHF. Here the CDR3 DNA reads TGTGCCAGCAGTCCTGACCAAGGGGGCTATAGCAATCAGCCCCAGCATTTT.